Below are 7 T cell receptor beta chains sequenced from a single sample in a study of shared clonotypes between healthy human individuals. Using immunoSEQ multiplex PCR, the repertoire was profiled, and TCRdb retains in-frame clones only, with some absent. Of roughly 1.4 million clones listed, approximately 98.5% are singletons. Input material: naive CD4+ T cells sorted from blood. Subset here: CD45RA+ positively selected. The receptors here all came from a man between 25 and 39 years old in good health.

The CDR3 sequence is CASSSNIGTSRETQYF. The CDR3 region has the DNA TGTGCCAGCAGCTCAAATATAGGGACTAGTCGCGAGACCCAGTACTTC. V is TRBV7-9 and J is TRBJ2-5; TRBD2 matches 8 bases. CDR3 length: 16 amino acids. Germline V gene sequence: CDR1 SEHNR, CDR2 FQNEAQ (reference sequence). J lost 5 bases, V lost 4 bases, and 12 bases had no gene match.

The chain recombines TRBV30 with TRBJ1-2; 10 nucleotides align to TRBD1. Germline CDR1 GTSNPN, CDR2 SVGIG (reference sequence). V dropped 3 bases and J dropped 8; count of bases not matched to a gene: 12. The CDR3 spans 15 residues. As DNA, the CDR3 is TGTGCCTGGAGCGCTCGACGACAGGGGGCTTACGGCTACACCTTC. It specifies CAWSARRQGAYGYTF.

The chain carries TRBV10-2 and TRBJ1-3; tentative D call: TRBD1 (6 bases). This CDR3 contains 14 residues. Germline values: CDR1 WSHSY, CDR2 SAAADI. V lost 4 bases, J lost 3 bases, and 10 bases lay in between. DNA for the CDR3: TGCGCCAGCAGTGGAGGGGGGCATGGAAACACCATATATTTT. Encoded protein: CASSGGGHGNTIYF.

The gene calls are TRBV27 and TRBJ2-7, with TRBD2 matching 11 bases. V shed 6 bases, J shed 3 bases, and the junction held 7 bases outside the gene matches. Germline assignment: CDR1 MNHEY and CDR2 SMNVEV (reference sequence). The CDR3 has 15 residues. Written as DNA, the CDR3 is TGTGCCAGCAGACTTAATAGCGGGAGGGACTACGAGCAGTACTTC. It specifies CASRLNSGRDYEQYF.

On this clone: In the same sample, other DNA sequences code for this CDR3. The rearrangement joins TRBV5-1 to TRBJ2-3, with TRBD1 identical over 7 bases. The length of the CDR3 is 14 residues. V was clipped by 4 bases and J by 4 bases; unmatched bases: 6. Germline V gives CDR1 SGHRS, CDR2 YFSETQ. CDR3 in amino acids: CASSLGQASDTQYF. The CDR3 region has the DNA TGCGCCAGCAGCCTCGGACAGGCGTCAGATACGCAGTATTTT.

This chain uses TRBV11-2 with TRBJ2-1; TRBD2 matches at 8 bases. The CDR3 runs to 15 residues. Germline V gene data show CDR1 as SGHAT and CDR2 as FQNNGV. Trimming took 0 bases from V and 12 from J; bases not matched to a gene: 10. This chain's CDR3 is CASSLEGSGITPQFF. The DNA of the CDR3 is TGTGCCAGCAGCTTAGAGGGTAGCGGGATTACCCCGCAGTTCTTC.

J is TRBJ2-7 and V is TRBV28; TRBD1 aligns across 10 bases. The CDR3 runs to 15 residues. After removal of 7 bases from V and 3 bases from J, the junction contained 9 bases not matched to a gene. CDR1 MDHEN and CDR2 SYDVKM come from the germline V gene. In nucleotides, the CDR3 is TGTGCCAGCACCGCCCTTGGGACAGGGGTCTACGAGCAGTACTTC. This encodes CASTALGTGVYEQYF.